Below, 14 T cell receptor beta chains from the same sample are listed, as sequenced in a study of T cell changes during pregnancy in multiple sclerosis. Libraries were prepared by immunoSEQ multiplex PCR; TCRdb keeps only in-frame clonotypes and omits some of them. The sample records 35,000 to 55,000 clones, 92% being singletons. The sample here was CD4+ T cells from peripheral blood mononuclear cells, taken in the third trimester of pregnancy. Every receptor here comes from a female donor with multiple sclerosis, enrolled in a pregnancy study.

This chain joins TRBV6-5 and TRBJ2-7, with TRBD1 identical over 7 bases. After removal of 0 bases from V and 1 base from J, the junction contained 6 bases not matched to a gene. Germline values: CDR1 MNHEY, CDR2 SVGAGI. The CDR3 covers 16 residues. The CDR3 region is CASSYSRTGLSYEQYF. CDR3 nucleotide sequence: TGTGCCAGCAGTTACTCCCGGACAGGACTTTCCTACGAGCAGTACTTC.

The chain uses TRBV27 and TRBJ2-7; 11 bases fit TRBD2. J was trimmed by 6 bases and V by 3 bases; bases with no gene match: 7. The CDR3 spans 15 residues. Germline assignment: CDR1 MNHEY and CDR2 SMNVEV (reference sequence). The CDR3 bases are TGTGCCAGCAGTTTTGAGGGGCTAGCGGGAGGCGAGCAGTACTTC. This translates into CASSFEGLAGGEQYF.

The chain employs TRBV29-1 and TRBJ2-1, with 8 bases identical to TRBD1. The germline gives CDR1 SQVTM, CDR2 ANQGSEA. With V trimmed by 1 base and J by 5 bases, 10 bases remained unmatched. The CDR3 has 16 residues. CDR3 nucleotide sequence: TGCAGCGTTGAAGGGCAGGGGGCCACTTTAGACAATGAGCAGTTCTTC. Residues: CSVEGQGATLDNEQFF.

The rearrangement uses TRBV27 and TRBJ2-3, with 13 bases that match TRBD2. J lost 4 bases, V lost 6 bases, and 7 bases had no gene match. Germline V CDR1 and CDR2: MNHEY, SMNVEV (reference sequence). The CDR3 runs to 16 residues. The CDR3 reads CASSPGTSGIPDTQYF. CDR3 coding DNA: TGTGCCAGCAGCCCCGGGACTAGCGGGATTCCAGATACGCAGTATTTT.

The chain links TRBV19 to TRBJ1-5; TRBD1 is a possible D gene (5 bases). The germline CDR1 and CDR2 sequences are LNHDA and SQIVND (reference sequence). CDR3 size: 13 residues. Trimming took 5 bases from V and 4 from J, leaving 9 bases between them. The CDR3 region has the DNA TGTGCCAGTAGTGGGGGGACGAATCAGCCCCAGCATTTT. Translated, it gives CASSGGTNQPQHF. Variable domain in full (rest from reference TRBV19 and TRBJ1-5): DGGITQSPKYLFRKEGQNVTLSCEQNLNHDAMYWYRQDPGQGLRLIYYSQIVNDFQKGDIAEGYSVSREKKESFPLTVTSAQKNPTAFYLCASSGGTNQPQHFGDGTRLSIL.

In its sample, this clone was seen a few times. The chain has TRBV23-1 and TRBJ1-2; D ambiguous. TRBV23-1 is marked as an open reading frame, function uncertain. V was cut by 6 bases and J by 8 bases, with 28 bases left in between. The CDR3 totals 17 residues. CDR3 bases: TGCGCCAGCAGCCTAGGTCGGAGAGGGAGGGTTGGCGACGGCTACACCTTC. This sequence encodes CASSLGRRGRVGDGYTF.

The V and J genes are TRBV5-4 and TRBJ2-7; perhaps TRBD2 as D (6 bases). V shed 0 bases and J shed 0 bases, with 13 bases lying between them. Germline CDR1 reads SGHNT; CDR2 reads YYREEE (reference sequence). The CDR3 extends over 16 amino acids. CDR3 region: CASSLAGGGSSYEQYF. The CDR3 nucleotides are TGTGCCAGCAGCTTGGCCGGCGGAGGGAGCTCCTACGAGCAGTACTTC. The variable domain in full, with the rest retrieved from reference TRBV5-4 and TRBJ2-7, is ETGVTQSPTHLIKTRGQQVTLRCSSQSGHNTVSWYQQALGQGPQFIFQYYREEENGRGNFPPRFSGLQFPNYSSELNVNALELDDSALYLCASSLAGGGSSYEQYFGPGTRLTVT.

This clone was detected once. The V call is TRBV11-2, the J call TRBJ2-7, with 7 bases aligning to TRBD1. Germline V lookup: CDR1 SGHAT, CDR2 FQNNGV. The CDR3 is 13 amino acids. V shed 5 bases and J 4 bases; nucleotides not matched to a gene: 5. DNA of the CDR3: TGTGCCAGCAGCCTGGACAGGAGGTACGAGCAGTACTTC. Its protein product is CASSLDRRYEQYF. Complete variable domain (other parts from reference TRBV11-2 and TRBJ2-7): EAGVAQSPRYKIIEKRQSVAFWCNPISGHATLYWYQQILGQGPKLLIQFQNNGVVDDSQLPKDRFSAERLKGVDSTLKIQPAKLEDSAVYLCASSLDRRYEQYFGPGTRLTVT.

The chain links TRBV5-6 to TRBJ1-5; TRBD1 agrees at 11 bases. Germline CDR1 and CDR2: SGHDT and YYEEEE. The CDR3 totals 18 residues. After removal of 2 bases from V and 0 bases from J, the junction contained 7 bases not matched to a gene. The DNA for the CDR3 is TGTGCCAGCAGCTTTTCGGGACAGGGGGGCTTTAGCAATCAGCCCCAGCATTTT. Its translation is CASSFSGQGGFSNQPQHF.

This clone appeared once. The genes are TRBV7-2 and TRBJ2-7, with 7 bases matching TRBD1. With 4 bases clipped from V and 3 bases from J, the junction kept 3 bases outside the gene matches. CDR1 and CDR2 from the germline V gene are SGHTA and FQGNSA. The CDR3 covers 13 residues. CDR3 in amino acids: CASSSGQSYEQYF. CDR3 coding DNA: TGTGCCAGCAGCTCGGGACAGAGCTACGAGCAGTACTTC.

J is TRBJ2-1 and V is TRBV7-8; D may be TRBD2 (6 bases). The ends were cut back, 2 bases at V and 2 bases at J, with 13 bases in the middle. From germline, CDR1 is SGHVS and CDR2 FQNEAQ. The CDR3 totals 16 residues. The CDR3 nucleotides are TGTGCCAGCAGCTTATTTTCGGGAGCGACCTACAATGAGCAGTTCTTC. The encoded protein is CASSLFSGATYNEQFF.

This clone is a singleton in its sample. CDR3 residues: CASRSDRGLNQPQHF. CDR3 sequence (DNA): TGTGCCAGCAGATCGGACAGGGGGCTTAATCAGCCCCAGCATTTT. The V gene is TRBV6-5, the J gene TRBJ1-5; 11 bases fit TRBD1. CDR3 size: 15 residues. Germline V gene sequence: CDR1 MNHEY, CDR2 SVGAGI. The J segment lost 4 bases and the V segment lost 6 bases, leaving 5 bases of the junction unmatched.

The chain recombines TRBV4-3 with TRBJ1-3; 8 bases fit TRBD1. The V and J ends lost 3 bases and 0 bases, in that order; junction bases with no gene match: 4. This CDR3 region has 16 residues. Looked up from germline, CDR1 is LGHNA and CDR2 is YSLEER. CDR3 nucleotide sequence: TGCGCCAGCAGCCAGGCCGGGACAGGCTCTGGAAACACCATATATTTT. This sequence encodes CASSQAGTGSGNTIYF.

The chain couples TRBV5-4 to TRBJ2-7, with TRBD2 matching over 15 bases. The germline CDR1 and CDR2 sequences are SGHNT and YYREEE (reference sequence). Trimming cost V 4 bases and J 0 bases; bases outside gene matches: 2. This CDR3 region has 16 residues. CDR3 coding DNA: TGTGCCAGCAGCCCGGGACTAGCGGGAGGCTCCTACGAGCAGTACTTC. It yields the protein CASSPGLAGGSYEQYF.